The TCR beta chain described here comes from a study of control samples from healthy donors and cancer patients. Generated by immunoSEQ multiplex PCR, the TCRdb table keeps only in-frame clones and is missing some. The sample records a few hundred thousand clones, about nine tenths being singletons. The TCR sequence derives from a man aged 35-49 years with head and neck cancer. The sequencing input was PBMCs.

The CDR3 DNA reads TGCGCCAGCAGCCAAGATTCAGGGCACGGGGCCTACGAGCAGTACTTC. This gives the protein CASSQDSGHGAYEQYF. V gene TRBV4-3 combines with J gene TRBJ2-7; D is tentatively TRBD1 or TRBD2 (5 bases each). V was pared by 0 bases and J by 2 bases, with 14 bases between. Germline values: CDR1 LGHNA, CDR2 YSLEER. This CDR3 is 16 amino acids long.